This is a list of T cell receptor beta chains from one sample in a study of cytomegalovirus exposure and HLA in healthy donors. Here immunoSEQ multiplex PCR was the method, and the copy in TCRdb shows in-frame clones only, minus some. The data hold approximately 190,000 clones, with 73% observed a single time. Sequences were obtained from PBMCs. These TCRs come from a woman in her thirties in good health and CMV-seronegative. CDR3s include the opening cysteine and the closing phenylalanine or tryptophan. D genes are given only for firm matches. The size of a clone is reported for some rows only, either as once, few or many, or as a class for expanded clones.

J gene	D gene	clone size	V gene	CDR3 protein	CDR3 DNA
TRBJ2-7	TRBD2	.	TRBV27	CASTRAGWGRYEQYF	TGTGCCAGCACTCGAGCGGGGTGGGGGAGGTACGAGCAGTACTTC
TRBJ1-4	.	.	TRBV7-9	CASSTRQPNEKLFF	TGTGCCAGCAGCACGCGACAGCCTAATGAAAAACTGTTTTTT
TRBJ2-7	.	.	TRBV10-2	CASSGNPYEQYF	TGCGCCAGCAGCGGGAACCCCTACGAGCAGTACTTC
TRBJ2-1	TRBD2	.	TRBV4-1	CASSQAGLAGGNNEQFF	TGCGCCAGCAGCCAAGCCGGACTAGCGGGGGGAAACAATGAGCAGTTCTTC
TRBJ2-3	TRBD2	.	TRBV6-1	CASSGRLAGGGDTQYF	TGTGCCAGCAGTGGTAGACTAGCGGGGGGCGGAGATACGCAGTATTTT
TRBJ2-5	TRBD2	.	TRBV5-8	CASSTGTSGKETQYF	TGTGCCAGCAGTACCGGGACTAGCGGTAAAGAGACCCAGTACTTC
TRBJ2-7	TRBD2	few	TRBV5-6	CASSPRLAGYEQYF	TGTGCCAGCAGCCCACGACTAGCAGGCTACGAGCAGTACTTC
TRBJ2-3	.	.	TRBV7-9	CASSSRCTQYF	TGTGCCAGCAGCTCCCGGTGCACGCAGTATTTT
TRBJ2-5	.	few	TRBV19	CASSRGSTRIFRAQYF	TGTGCCAGTAGTCGGGGATCTACTAGAATCTTCCGGGCCCAGTACTTC
TRBJ1-1	.	.	TRBV7-3	CASSLTPLAEAFF	TGTGCCAGCAGCTTAACTCCTCTCGCTGAAGCTTTCTTT
TRBJ1-2	.	.	TRBV6-1	CASTQFYYGYTF	TGTGCCAGCACCCAGTTTTACTATGGCTACACCTTC
TRBJ1-2	.	.	TRBV6-5	CASTPGRGDGYTF	TGTGCCAGCACCCCCGGCAGAGGCGATGGCTACACCTTC
TRBJ2-3	TRBD1	.	TRBV5-4	CASSSNRGPLDTQYF	TGTGCCAGCAGCTCCAACAGGGGCCCCCTGGATACGCAGTATTTT
TRBJ1-1	.	.	TRBV7-3	CASSEMGGIAEAFF	TGTGCCAGCAGCGAGATGGGGGGTATCGCTGAAGCTTTCTTT
TRBJ1-4	.	once	TRBV5-6	CASSLRSDYNEKLFF	TGTGCCAGCAGCCTGAGGTCGGACTATAATGAAAAACTGTTTTTT
TRBJ1-5	.	.	TRBV4-1	CASSSRTGSNQPQHF	TGCGCCAGCTCTTCCCGAACAGGGAGCAATCAGCCCCAGCATTTT
TRBJ1-1	.	.	TRBV5-1	CASSLTDSLLSQAFF	TGCGCCAGCAGCTTAACGGACAGCCTATTATCCCAAGCTTTCTTT
TRBJ2-7	TRBD1	.	TRBV6-5	CASSEDRGPYEQYF	TGTGCCAGCAGTGAGGACAGGGGCCCCTACGAGCAGTACTTC